This TCR beta chain came from a study of response to subunit inactivated influenza vaccine. Study-level results: Few new T cells, the authors suggested, are recruited by each seasonal influenza vaccination.

TCRdb re-derived calls from the RT-PCR reads in MiXCR, one entry per CDR3 protein. The table has about 780,000 distinct CDR3 sequences, approximately 17% seen once. From germline, CDR1 is SNHLY and CDR2 FYNNEI. With 4 bases clipped from V and 1 base from J, the junction kept 3 bases outside the gene matches. This CDR3 contains 15 residues. Concerning this clonotype: No antigen is known for it.

The V and J genes are TRBV2 and TRBJ1-4; 7 nucleotides agree with TRBD1. The source was PBMCs from blood, collected roughly 5 days after vaccination. This TCR came from a man in his fifties who received an inactivated influenza vaccine. The CDR3 here is CASSADRVTNEKLFF. In DNA, the CDR3 is TGTGCCAGCAGTGCCGACAGGGTAACTAATGAAAAACTGTTTTTT.